This T cell receptor (beta chain) was captured in a study of blood T cell repertoires in COVID-19. Profiling relied on immunoSEQ multiplex PCR, and the TCRdb table lists in-frame clones only, not all of them. The sample includes about 140,000 clones, around 81% of them seen just once. Germline CDR1 reads MNHNS; CDR2 reads SASEGT. The CDR3 spans 15 residues. V lost 3 bases to trimming and J lost 4 bases; unmatched junction nucleotides: 5. V is TRBV6-1 and J is TRBJ2-5; 10 bases match TRBD2. The receptor was derived from a human donor in a cohort sampled during active COVID-19. The sample was peripheral blood. CDR3 amino acids: CASSDSSGRAETQYF. The CDR3 region has the DNA TGTGCCAGCAGTGATTCGAGCGGGAGGGCAGAGACCCAGTACTTC.